This T cell receptor beta chain was sequenced during a study of T-cell reconstitution after alpha-beta-depleted transplantation in children. This CDR3 contains 16 residues. From germline, CDR1 is MRHNA and CDR2 SNTAGT. Trimming took 4 bases from V and 2 from J; bases not matched to a gene: 6. The authors prepared the TCRbeta library with unique molecular identifiers. TCRdb called the PCR reads again in MiXCR, with one record for every CDR3 protein. The sample includes more than 60,000 distinct CDR3 sequences, 6% to 8.5% of them seen just once. This clonotype was observed many times. The chain recombines TRBV6-4 with TRBJ2-1; 9 bases fit TRBD2. The input for sequencing was PBMCs from the stem cell graft donor, taken from the stem cell graft. The receptor's source is a human donor who donated a stem cell graft to a child with acute lymphoblastic leukemia. The CDR3 reads CASSGLAGAPYNEQFF. For the CDR3, the DNA is TGTGCCAGCAGTGGCTTAGCGGGAGCGCCCTACAATGAGCAGTTCTTC.